These T cell receptor beta chains were read from a single sample in a study of spatial heterogeneity in lung cancer. One entry per CDR3 protein, called by TCRdb with MiXCR from the 5' RACE reads. The profile covers about 43,000 distinct CDR3 sequences, with around 21% appearing a single time and 7% to 7.5% taken by the ten largest. Source: PBMCs, taken at follow-up. All receptors derive from a female donor with early-stage non-small cell lung cancer. The conserved cysteine and the conserved F or W are not part of the CDR3 here. D genes are given only for firm matches.

d_call	v_call	j_call	cdr3_aa
.	TRBV3-1	TRBJ1-1	ASSRRVDTEAF
.	TRBV12-2	TRBJ1-5	ASLGQTGSGLRIYSNQPQH
.	TRBV5-1	TRBJ2-2	ASSLGGGPGELF
.	TRBV14	TRBJ2-1	ASSHRVGNEQF
TRBD2	TRBV24-1	TRBJ2-1	ATSGAAGADNEQF
.	TRBV5-6	TRBJ1-5	ASSLGQGRPQH
TRBD2	TRBV5-1	TRBJ2-2	ASSLSWTRATGELF
TRBD1	TRBV20-1	TRBJ1-5	SAIVDRGNQPQH
TRBD1	TRBV4-1	TRBJ1-5	ASSQFQDRGHQPQH
.	TRBV7-9	TRBJ2-1	ASRGLTYNEQF
TRBD1	TRBV2	TRBJ2-3	AIRSASQGADTQY
.	TRBV9	TRBJ1-1	ASSVAPNTEAF
TRBD2	TRBV3-1	TRBJ2-6	ASSRGQTSGSSSGANVLT
.	TRBV6-6	TRBJ1-2	ASSGAGTGNYGYT
TRBD1	TRBV20-1	TRBJ2-5	SARDGTALRETQY
.	TRBV12-5	TRBJ1-2	ASGGEASQIS
.	TRBV20-1	TRBJ2-4	SARGRGNIQY
TRBD1	TRBV11-1	TRBJ2-2	ASSPGTGATGELF
.	TRBV7-9	TRBJ1-2	ASSLQDYGYT
.	TRBV20-1	TRBJ2-5	SASFPEETQY
.	TRBV11-2	TRBJ2-7	ASSPIRGGYEQY
.	TRBV9	TRBJ1-3	ASSVEGNENTIY
TRBD2	TRBV20-1	TRBJ2-1	SAPPLASKHEQF
.	TRBV12-3/TRBV12-4	TRBJ1-5	ASSLGPAAQH
TRBD2	TRBV7-2	TRBJ2-3	ASSRVAGNTDTQY
TRBD2	TRBV5-1	TRBJ2-2	ASSPTGLAGAGELF
.	TRBV18	TRBJ2-5	ASSPTREQETQY
.	TRBV5-5	TRBJ2-1	ASSLILASYNEQF
.	TRBV15	TRBJ2-3	ATSRVNSPDTQY